What follows describes a single T cell receptor beta chain. Antigen specificity is unknown. This entry comes from a study of graft-versus-host responses after intestinal transplantation. The wider study: Each recipient received a multivisceral, liver-intestinal, or isolated intestinal graft.

Study-wide results and limits: Recipient bone marrow held GvH clones, some seen earlier in ileum or blood.

This table comes from immunoSEQ multiplex PCR, and its TCRdb copy is limited to in-frame clones, with some not included. The sample lists about 88,000 clones, 94% occurring once. Germline V CDR1 and CDR2: MNHEY, SVGAGI. The CDR3 consists of 15 residues. The V gene lost 1 base and the J gene lost 7 bases, with 11 bases spanning the gap. The chain carries TRBV6-5 and TRBJ1-6; possible D gene TRBD1, 6 bases. The input for sequencing was unstimulated CD4+ T cells sorted from spleen or lymph node cells, taken before transplant. This clonotype originated in a human donor who was the organ donor for an intestinal transplant. CDR3 residues: CASSYWGRDNSPLHF. The CDR3 DNA reads as TGTGCCAGCAGTTACTGGGGGCGAGACAATTCACCCCTCCACTTT.